A selection of T cell receptor beta chains follows, all from one sample in a study of blood T cell repertoires in COVID-19. Libraries were prepared by immunoSEQ multiplex PCR; TCRdb keeps only in-frame clonotypes and omits some of them. The sample records about 26,000 clones, roughly 80% being singletons. Material for sequencing was peripheral blood. These receptors originate from a man older than 75 with active or convalescent COVID-19. CDR3s include the opening cysteine and the closing phenylalanine or tryptophan. The D gene is left open where the match is weak. Clone size is not always given. Where it is, it says once, few, many or a class for expanded clones.

. | TRBJ2-1 | TRBV9 | TRBD2 | CASSVGEGLRGHEQFF | TGTGCCAGCAGCGTAGGGGAGGGACTAAGAGGGCATGAGCAGTTCTTC
. | TRBJ1-1 | TRBV5-6 | . | CASSFEKKAFF | TGTGCCAGCAGCTTTGAGAAAAAAGCTTTCTTT
. | TRBJ2-5 | TRBV28 | TRBD2 | CASRTAGGETQYF | TGTGCCAGCAGGACAGCGGGAGGGGAGACCCAGTACTTC
. | TRBJ2-7 | TRBV3-1/TRBV3-2 | . | CASSQEHEQYF | TGTGCCAGCAGCCAGGAGCACGAGCAGTACTTC
. | TRBJ2-3 | TRBV4-2 | . | CASSQDLVGGTDTQYF | TGTGCCAGCAGCCAAGATTTGGTCGGGGGCACAGATACGCAGTATTTT
. | TRBJ2-1 | TRBV5-1 | TRBD2 | CASSLLAGGNNEQFF | TGCGCCAGCAGCTTACTAGCGGGAGGGAACAATGAGCAGTTCTTC
. | TRBJ1-1 | TRBV5-4 | TRBD1 | CASSSGTGLNTEAFF | TGTGCCAGCAGCTCGGGGACAGGCTTGAACACTGAAGCTTTCTTT
. | TRBJ2-7 | TRBV24-1 | . | CATSEYRIREYEQYF | TGTGCCACCAGTGAATACAGGATCAGGGAATACGAGCAGTACTTC
. | TRBJ2-5 | TRBV11-2 | TRBD2 | CASSWGELAGGPKTQYF | TGTGCCAGCAGCTGGGGGGAACTAGCGGGAGGCCCAAAGACCCAGTACTTC
. | TRBJ2-7 | TRBV15 | . | CATSRGLGTPTGEQYF | TGTGCCACCAGCAGAGGGTTGGGGACACCTACGGGGGAGCAGTACTTC
few | TRBJ2-7 | TRBV9 | . | CASSVVSTSYEQYF | TGTGCCAGCAGCGTAGTTTCTACCTCCTACGAGCAGTACTTC
. | TRBJ1-2 | TRBV11-2 | . | CASSLEGARGYTF | TGTGCCAGCAGCTTAGAGGGGGCGCGAGGCTACACCTTC
. | TRBJ1-1 | TRBV28 | . | CASSRIASRGWMNTEAFF | TGTGCCAGCAGCCGGATAGCAAGCCGGGGATGGATGAACACTGAAGCTTTCTTT